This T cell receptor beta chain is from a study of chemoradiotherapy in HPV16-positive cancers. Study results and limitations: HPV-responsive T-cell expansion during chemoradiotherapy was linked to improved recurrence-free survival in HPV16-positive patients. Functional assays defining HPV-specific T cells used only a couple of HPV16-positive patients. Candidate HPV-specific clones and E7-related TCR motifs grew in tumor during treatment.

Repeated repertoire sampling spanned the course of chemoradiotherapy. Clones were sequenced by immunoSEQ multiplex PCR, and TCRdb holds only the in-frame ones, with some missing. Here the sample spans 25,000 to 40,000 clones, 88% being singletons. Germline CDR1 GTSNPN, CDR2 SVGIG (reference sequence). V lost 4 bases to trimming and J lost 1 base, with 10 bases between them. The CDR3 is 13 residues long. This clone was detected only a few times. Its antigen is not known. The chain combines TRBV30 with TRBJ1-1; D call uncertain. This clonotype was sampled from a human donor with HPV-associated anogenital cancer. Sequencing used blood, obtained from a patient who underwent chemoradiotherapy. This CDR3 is CAWTRQPNTEAFF. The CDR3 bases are TGTGCCTGGACGCGGCAGCCGAACACTGAAGCTTTCTTT.